The entry below gives a single TCR beta chain sequence along with its context. This sample stems from a study of blood T cell repertoires in COVID-19. Whole-study context: Acute and convalescent COVID-19 samples came from the United States, Italy and Spain. PBMCs, B-cell-depleted T cells, or T cells were the source of the cDNA or gDNA that made up the material.

Source study methods: Counts of nucleated cells, estimated from reference gene primer amplification, were obtained. The table came from immunoSEQ multiplex PCR; TCRdb's copy has only in-frame clones and leaves some out. V, J and clone size are those of that table, while D and trimming were read from the DNA. The sample lists 110,000 to 150,000 clones; roughly 80% were seen once. Germline CDR1 reads LNHDA; CDR2 reads SQIVND (reference sequence). This CDR3 contains 11 residues. The sequence was collected from a man over 45 with active or convalescent COVID-19. This chain links TRBV19 with TRBJ1-1; D gene uncertain. The sample comprised peripheral blood. The CDR3 nucleotides are TGTGCGCTTCAGGTGAACACTGAAGCTTTCTTT. Protein sequence: CALQVNTEAFF.